Listed here are 28 T cell receptor beta chains from one sample, sequenced in a study of control samples from healthy donors and cancer patients. Sequencing was performed with immunoSEQ multiplex PCR; in TCRdb, only in-frame clones are kept and a portion is missing. The repertoire includes some 410,000 clones, about nine tenths of them detected once, and 5% to 8% sits in the top ten. Sequenced input: PBMCs. These receptors were taken from a man aged 35 to 55 with head and neck cancer.

The chain uses TRBV9 and TRBJ2-3; TRBD1 matches 7 bases. The CDR3 totals 16 residues. The V gene's germline CDR1 is SGDLS and CDR2 YYNGEE. V shed 7 bases, J shed 0 bases, and the junction held 11 bases outside the gene matches. The CDR3 DNA follows: TGTGCCAGCGGCCTAGACAGGGAGACTAGCACAGATACGCAGTATTTT. The encoded protein is CASGLDRETSTDTQYF.

The chain links TRBV5-5 to TRBJ1-5; D not resolved. The CDR3 contains 15 residues. The germline V gene has CDR1 SGHKS and CDR2 YYEKEE (reference sequence). Trimming removed 0 bases from V and 0 bases from J, with 7 bases in between. Here the CDR3 DNA reads TGTGCCAGCAGCTTGGATCCGTATAGCAATCAGCCCCAGCATTTT. Protein product: CASSLDPYSNQPQHF.

The gene calls are TRBV30 and TRBJ2-7; no reliable D call. The CDR3 contains 17 residues. In germline, CDR1 is GTSNPN, CDR2 SVGIG (reference sequence). The ends were cut back, 3 bases at V and 2 bases at J, with 23 bases in the middle. CDR3 loop: CAWSRPGRWGNPYEQYF. The CDR3 DNA follows: TGTGCCTGGAGCCGCCCCGGTAGGTGGGGAAATCCCTACGAGCAGTACTTC.

The J gene is TRBJ1-4, the V gene TRBV6-2 or TRBV6-3, with no clear D. The ends were cut back, 0 bases at V and 1 base at J, with 6 bases in the middle. The CDR3 spans 15 residues. Germline CDR1 is MNHEY and CDR2 is SVGEGT. CDR3 coding DNA: TGTGCCAGCAGTTACTCCGGGCAAACTAATGAAAAACTGTTTTTT. Translating it yields CASSYSGQTNEKLFF.

This clone has just a few counts. The chain has TRBV15 and TRBJ2-5, with a tentative D call TRBD2 (6 bases). CDR1 and CDR2 from the germline V gene are LNHNV and YYDKDF (reference sequence). CDR3 length equals 17 residues. The V gene lost 5 bases and the J gene lost 5 bases, with 24 bases spanning the gap. CDR3 DNA sequence: TGTGCCACCAGCCCCCACCTGGGGCGGGGTACACAGGAGACCCAGTACTTC. This codes for CATSPHLGRGTQETQYF.

This chain uses TRBV19 with TRBJ2-5, with 14 positions matching TRBD2. Germline V gives CDR1 LNHDA, CDR2 SQIVND (reference sequence). Unmatched junction bases numbered 4, after V lost 5 bases and J lost 2 bases. This CDR3 is built from 16 residues. The CDR3 here is CASSPGLAGEQETQYF. The CDR3 region has the DNA TGTGCCAGTAGTCCGGGACTAGCGGGGGAACAAGAGACCCAGTACTTC.

A word on this clone: The sample carries other DNA sequences with the same CDR3. The chain couples TRBV5-6 to TRBJ2-3; D not certain. The germline V gene encodes CDR1 SGHDT and CDR2 YYEEEE. The length of the CDR3 is 13 residues. V lost 4 bases to trimming and J lost 0 bases, with 6 bases between them. The CDR3 here is CASSLGSTDTQYF. CDR3 sequence (DNA): TGTGCCAGCAGCCTCGGCAGCACAGATACGCAGTATTTT.

V gene TRBV6-1 combines with J gene TRBJ2-5, with TRBD1 matching over 7 bases. The CDR3 has 16 amino acids. Germline V CDR1 and CDR2: MNHNS, SASEGT. The V and J ends lost 0 bases and 9 bases, in that order; junction bases with no gene match: 13. CDR3 sequence: CASSEAQTGSHQPQYF. In DNA, the CDR3 is TGTGCCAGCAGTGAAGCCCAGACAGGGTCCCACCAACCCCAGTACTTC.

In its sample, this clone was seen once. The chain has TRBV28 and TRBJ1-4; the match to TRBD1 covers 9 bases. Germline CDR1 and CDR2: MDHEN and SYDVKM. V dropped 3 bases and J dropped 7; count of bases not matched to a gene: 9. The CDR3 has 16 residues. As DNA, the CDR3 is TGTGCCAGCAGTTTGAGGTTCGGGACAGGGAGTGAAAAACTGTTTTTT. This encodes CASSLRFGTGSEKLFF.

V and J are TRBV6-5 and TRBJ1-1; unclear D gene. V was pared by 7 bases and J by 7 bases, with 7 bases between. There are 10 residues in the CDR3. The germline V gene has CDR1 MNHEY and CDR2 SVGAGI. The CDR3 loop is CASNPGEAFF. CDR3 coding DNA: TGTGCCAGCAACCCAGGTGAAGCTTTCTTT.

This chain uses TRBV4-1 with TRBJ2-7, with a tentative D call TRBD1 (5 bases). CDR3 length: 17 residues. Trimming removed 0 bases at V and 1 base at J, with 16 bases between. The germline gives CDR1 MGHRA, CDR2 YSYEKL. In DNA form, the CDR3 reads TGCGCCAGCAGCCAAGATCCGAAGGGGCGCAAATCCTACGAGCAGTACTTC. Translation: CASSQDPKGRKSYEQYF.

This sequence joins TRBV11-2 and TRBJ2-1; D assignment may be TRBD1 or TRBD2 (6 bases each). The ends were cut back, 2 bases at V and 7 bases at J, with 12 bases in the middle. Germline V CDR1 and CDR2: SGHAT, FQNNGV. The CDR3 runs to 14 residues. The CDR3 DNA reads TGTGCCAGCAGCTTAATAGGGGGGTATAATGAGCAGTTCTTC. Protein: CASSLIGGYNEQFF.

A single count supports this clone. The J gene is TRBJ2-2, the V gene TRBV10-2, with 13 bases identical to TRBD2. This CDR3 spans 16 amino acids. Germline V gives CDR1 WSHSY, CDR2 SAAADI. V was clipped by 2 bases and J by 7 bases; unmatched bases: 4. CDR3 sequence reads: CASSEGLAGVYGELFF. CDR3 nucleotide sequence: TGCGCCAGCAGTGAGGGACTAGCGGGAGTGTACGGGGAGCTGTTTTTT.

The chain carries TRBV30 and TRBJ1-1; the match to TRBD1 covers 7 bases. The length of the CDR3 is 15 residues. Germline values: CDR1 GTSNPN, CDR2 SVGIG (reference sequence). V was pared by 0 bases and J by 6 bases, with 10 bases of the junction left unmatched. For the CDR3, the DNA is TGTGCCTGGAGTGTATTTCCCAGGGGGAGGGCTGAAGCTTTCTTT. Encoded protein: CAWSVFPRGRAEAFF.

The genes are TRBV28 and TRBJ2-7, with TRBD1 matching over 10 bases. Germline V gene data show CDR1 as MDHEN and CDR2 as SYDVKM. V gave up 6 bases and J gave up 5 bases; unmatched junction bases: 7. The CDR3 extends over 14 amino acids. The CDR3 spells CASRLTGTGDEQYF. The CDR3 DNA sequence: TGTGCCAGCAGGCTAACCGGGACAGGGGACGAGCAGTACTTC.

This sequence joins TRBV5-1 and TRBJ1-1; D remains ambiguous. The CDR3 extends over 15 amino acids. Germline CDR1 reads SGHRS; CDR2 reads YFSETQ. The V and J ends lost 4 bases and 0 bases respectively, with 13 bases between them. The CDR3 is CASSADVGMNTEAFF. Here the CDR3 DNA reads TGCGCCAGCAGCGCGGACGTGGGAATGAACACTGAAGCTTTCTTT.

The chain employs TRBV6-5 and TRBJ2-1; 7 nucleotides line up with TRBD1. The CDR3 has 15 amino acids. Germline CDR1 reads MNHEY; CDR2 reads SVGAGI. The junction had 11 bases not matched to a gene; V was cut back by 8 bases and J by 4 bases. CDR3 sequence reads: CASGTDRATYNEQFF. The CDR3 DNA reads as TGTGCCAGCGGAACAGACAGGGCCACTTACAATGAGCAGTTCTTC.

The chain uses TRBV6-6 and TRBJ1-3; D is unclear. CDR1 is MNHNY, CDR2 SVGAGI, per germline (reference sequence). Trimming removed 7 bases at V and 2 bases at J, with 6 bases between. There are 12 residues in the CDR3. CDR3 sequence (DNA): TGTGCCAGCACAGTAGCTGGAAACACCATATATTTT. Residues: CASTVAGNTIYF.

The CDR3 loop reads CASSLTSGNNEQFF. CDR3 DNA sequence: TGCGCCAGCAGCTTGACTAGCGGGAACAATGAGCAGTTCTTC. V gene TRBV5-1 combines with J gene TRBJ2-1, with 10 positions matching TRBD2. V shed 1 base, J shed 5 bases, and the junction held 0 bases outside the gene matches. The CDR3 loop spans 14 amino acids. The V gene's germline CDR1 is SGHRS and CDR2 YFSETQ.

This clone was recorded only once. In nucleotides, the CDR3 is TGCGCCAGCAGCTTGGGACAGATGGAGGAGACCCAGTACTTC. It encodes CASSLGQMEETQYF. The V call is TRBV5-1, the J call TRBJ2-5, with D tentatively TRBD1 (5 bases). The V end was cut by 0 bases, the J end by 5 bases, with 11 bases between. This CDR3 spans 14 amino acids. The V gene's germline CDR1 is SGHRS and CDR2 YFSETQ.

The rearrangement joins TRBV6-5 to TRBJ1-1, with TRBD1 identical over 10 bases. The CDR3 totals 15 residues. From germline, CDR1 is MNHEY and CDR2 SVGAGI. The trim removed 4 bases at V and 5 bases at J, leaving 7 bases unmatched. The CDR3 region is CASSSKDRGNTEAFF. The DNA of the CDR3 is TGTGCCAGCAGTTCAAAGGACAGGGGGAATACTGAAGCTTTCTTT.

V gene TRBV7-2 combines with J gene TRBJ1-3, with D unclear. Trimming cost V 5 bases and J 0 bases, with 14 bases left between them. The CDR3 has 16 amino acids. Germline V gives CDR1 SGHTA, CDR2 FQGNSA. CDR3 in DNA: TGTGCCAGCAGCCCGAGGTCCCGGACCTCTGGAAACACCATATATTTT. This gives the protein CASSPRSRTSGNTIYF.

This clone was recorded only once. The genes are TRBV7-3 and TRBJ2-3; D assignment may be TRBD1 or TRBD2 (7 bases each). Deletions cut 7 bases from V and 6 bases from J, with 20 bases between. The CDR3 sequence is 15 residues long. The germline gives CDR1 SGHTA, CDR2 FQGTGA. The CDR3 sequence: CASNPRGGRTDTQYF. CDR3 DNA sequence: TGTGCCAGCAACCCCAGGGGGGGGAGGACGGATACGCAGTATTTT.

The rearrangement uses TRBV9 and TRBJ1-1; TRBD1 aligns across 11 bases. The CDR3 extends over 15 amino acids. Germline CDR1 is SGDLS and CDR2 is YYNGEE. After removal of 4 bases from V and 5 bases from J, the junction contained 7 bases not matched to a gene. CDR3 nucleotide sequence: TGTGCCAGCAGCAGAGGGGACAGGGGGAATACTGAAGCTTTCTTT. Protein product: CASSRGDRGNTEAFF. The full variable domain, its missing parts supplied by reference TRBV9 and TRBJ1-1, is DSGVTQTPKHLITATGQRVTLRCSPRSGDLSVYWYQQSLDQGLQFLIQYYNGEERAKGNILERFSAQQFPDLHSELNLSSLELGDSALYFCASSRGDRGNTEAFFGQGTRLTVV.

V usage is TRBV7-8 and J usage is TRBJ2-7, with D perhaps matching TRBD1 (5 bases). CDR3 length: 15 amino acids. The germline CDR1 and CDR2 sequences are SGHVS and FQNEAQ. The germline V and J ends were trimmed by 4 bases and 4 bases, with 17 bases remaining between them. CDR3 region: CASSSYLGAQYEQYF. CDR3 nucleotides: TGTGCCAGCAGCTCGTATTTAGGGGCCCAGTACGAGCAGTACTTC.

J is TRBJ1-1 and V is TRBV5-1, with TRBD1 matching 10 bases. The CDR3 runs 14 residues. Germline CDR1 reads SGHRS; CDR2 reads YFSETQ. Trimming at V came to 3 bases and at J to 4 bases, leaving 3 bases not matched to a gene. CDR3 residues: CASSWGQGTTEAFF. The CDR3 DNA is TGCGCCAGCAGCTGGGGACAGGGGACCACTGAAGCTTTCTTT.

This chain connects TRBV28 to TRBJ2-2; maybe TRBD1 (5 bases). Germline CDR1 is MDHEN and CDR2 is SYDVKM. This CDR3 contains 14 residues. V was shortened by 3 bases and J by 5 bases, with 10 bases between the two germline ends. CDR3 nucleotides: TGTGCCAGCAGTTTTTCAGGGTGGACCGGGGAGCTGTTTTTT. It translates to CASSFSGWTGELFF. The complete variable domain, with remaining parts taken from reference TRBV28 and TRBJ2-2, reads DVKVTQSSRYLVKRTGEKVFLECVQDMDHENMFWYRQDPGLGLRLIYFSYDVKMKEKGDIPEGYSVSREKKERFSLILESASTNQTSMYLCASSFSGWTGELFFGEGSRLTVL.

The chain joins TRBV18 to TRBJ2-2; 14 bases are shared with TRBD2. The CDR3 spans 17 residues. V lost 2 bases and J lost 3; bases outside the gene matches: 2. Germline V CDR1 and CDR2: KGHSH, LQKENI. The CDR3 sequence: CASSPGTSGRYTGELFF. In DNA, the CDR3 is TGTGCCAGCTCACCAGGGACTAGCGGGAGATACACCGGGGAGCTGTTTTTT.